This T cell receptor (beta chain) derives from a study of shared clonotypes between healthy human individuals. The CDR3 runs to 15 residues. V was pared by 2 bases and J by 5 bases, with 9 bases of the junction left unmatched. Germline V gene lookup returns CDR1 SGHDT and CDR2 YYEEEE. For sorted subsets, about 190 ng DNA per replicate equaled roughly 30,000 T cell genomes. Libraries were prepared by immunoSEQ multiplex PCR; TCRdb keeps only in-frame clonotypes and omits some of them. The data hold some 1 million clones, with around 76% observed a single time. Splitting of CD4+ cells produced CD45RA+ naive and CD45RA-negative memory subsets.

This TCR derives from a man aged 18-30 years in good health. Input material: memory CD4+ T cells sorted from blood. Subset here: CD45RA-negative fraction. The chain couples TRBV5-6 to TRBJ2-5, with TRBD1 matching 7 bases. The CDR3 region is CASSFLSTGKETQYF. The CDR3 DNA reads TGTGCCAGCAGCTTCCTATCGACAGGGAAGGAGACCCAGTACTTC.